The present T cell receptor (beta chain) was sequenced within a study of shared clonotypes between healthy human individuals. Clones were read by immunoSEQ multiplex PCR, and TCRdb kept only the in-frame ones, dropping some. The table includes about 680,000 clones, roughly 78% detected once. This CDR3 is 14 amino acids long. The germline CDR1 and CDR2 sequences are WSHSY and SAAADI. Trimming pared 3 bases from V and 6 bases from J, leaving 13 bases between. Sequenced material: memory CD4+ T cells sorted from blood. The subset here: CD45RA-negative fraction. The chain carries TRBV10-2 and TRBJ2-3, with TRBD1 as a possible D gene (6 bases). This TCR derives from a woman between 25 and 40 years old in good health. CDR3 loop: CASSDSPGVDTQYF. CDR3 nucleotides: TGCGCCAGCAGTGATTCTCCAGGGGTGGATACGCAGTATTTT.